The 31 T cell receptor beta chains below come from one sample, sequenced in a study of neoadjuvant anti-PD-1 for oral cavity cancer. This table comes from immunoSEQ multiplex PCR, and its TCRdb copy is limited to in-frame clones, with some not included. Of 5,500 to 7,500 clones in the sample, roughly 78% were seen once. The sequenced sample was PBMCs, obtained before nivolumab (anti-PD-1) treatment. These receptor sequences come from a person between 35 and 79 years old with oral cavity squamous cell carcinoma.

The rearrangement links TRBV7-3 to TRBJ2-3; the D gene is possibly TRBD2 (7 bases). This CDR3 is built from 14 residues. V was trimmed by 6 bases and J by 2 bases, leaving 12 bases between them. Per germline, CDR1 SGHTA and CDR2 FQGTGA. CDR3 sequence reads: CASRAGAPTDTQYF. The CDR3 DNA sequence: TGTGCCAGCAGGGCGGGGGCCCCCACAGATACGCAGTATTTT.

CDR3 sequence: CASSPRVGDGYTF. In DNA form, the CDR3 reads TGCGCCAGCAGCCCTCGGGTAGGGGATGGCTACACCTTC. The rearrangement joins TRBV5-1 to TRBJ1-2; D perhaps matches TRBD1 (5 bases). With 4 bases removed from V and 6 bases from J, the gap between germline ends came to 13 bases. This CDR3 has 13 residues. Germline CDR1 is SGHRS and CDR2 is YFSETQ.

This sequence joins TRBV27 and TRBJ2-1; D not resolved. Per the germline V gene, CDR1 is MNHEY and CDR2 is SMNVEV (reference sequence). The CDR3 covers 11 residues. The V end was cut by 4 bases, the J end by 4 bases, with 2 bases between. For the CDR3, the DNA is TGTGCCAGCAGTTGGTACAATGAGCAGTTCTTC. This gives the protein CASSWYNEQFF.

This clone showed up just a few times. The J gene is TRBJ2-2, the V gene TRBV5-1; 9 nucleotides align to TRBD1. CDR3 length: 17 amino acids. Germline V gene sequence: CDR1 SGHRS, CDR2 YFSETQ. V shed 3 bases, J shed 4 bases, and the junction held 10 bases outside the gene matches. CDR3 DNA: TGCGCCAGCAGCTCCCCGACTATGACAGGGGGCACCGGGGAGCTGTTTTTT. It specifies CASSSPTMTGGTGELFF.

This chain links TRBV7-9 with TRBJ2-3; 8 bases align to TRBD2. V shed 8 bases, J shed 3 bases, and the junction held 7 bases outside the gene matches. CDR3 length: 14 residues. Per the germline V gene, CDR1 is SEHNR and CDR2 is FQNEAQ (reference sequence). Here the CDR3 reads CASRRGGSTDTQYF. CDR3 in DNA: TGTGCCAGCCGTCGGGGGGGGAGTACAGATACGCAGTATTTT. Using reference TRBV7-9 and TRBJ2-3 for the parts outside the CDR3, the full variable domain is DTGVSQNPRHKITKRGQNVTFRCDPISEHNRLYWYRQTLGQGPEFLTYFQNEAQLEKSRLLSDRFSAERPKGSFSTLEIQRTEQGDSAMYLCASRRGGSTDTQYFGPGTRLTVL.

The rearrangement uses TRBV5-6 and TRBJ2-7; D uncertain. This CDR3 is built from 14 residues. Trimming left V 0 bases short and J 7 bases short, with 14 bases between. The germline V gene has CDR1 SGHDT and CDR2 YYEEEE. CDR3 DNA: TGTGCCAGCAGCTTGGCGGCAGCCGGTCGGGAGCAGTACTTC. Protein product: CASSLAAAGREQYF.

This sequence joins TRBV6-6 and TRBJ2-3; TRBD1 aligns across 8 bases. The CDR3 spans 15 residues. Germline CDR1 and CDR2: MNHNY and SVGAGI (reference sequence). With 6 bases clipped from V and 1 base from J, the junction kept 6 bases outside the gene matches. CDR3 nucleotides: TGTGCCAGCAGCTATATGGGACAGGGCACAGATACGCAGTATTTT. Encoded protein: CASSYMGQGTDTQYF.

CDR3 sequence: CASKGDMSTDTQYF. CDR3 coding DNA: TGCGCCAGCAAGGGGGACATGAGCACAGATACGCAGTATTTT. The chain joins TRBV10-1 to TRBJ2-3; D may be TRBD1 (6 bases). Germline V lookup: CDR1 WNHNN, CDR2 SYGVQD (reference sequence). This CDR3 has 14 residues. The V end lost 7 bases, the J end lost 0 bases, and 11 bases lay between the germline ends.

This sequence joins TRBV7-2 and TRBJ2-5; D remains ambiguous. Trimming left V 3 bases short and J 5 bases short, with 10 bases between. Germline-derived CDR1 and CDR2 are SGHTA and FQGNSA. The CDR3 runs to 13 residues. The CDR3 loop is CASSLGRWETQYF. DNA of the CDR3: TGTGCCAGCAGCTTGGGTCGTTGGGAGACCCAGTACTTC. Together with reference TRBV7-2 and TRBJ2-5, the CDR3 gives the full variable domain: GAGVSQSPSNKVTEKGKDVELRCDPISGHTALYWYRQSLGQGLEFLIYFQGNSAPDKSGLPSDRFSAERTGGSVSTLTIQRTQQEDSAVYLCASSLGRWETQYFGPGTRLLVL.

The chain joins TRBV7-9 to TRBJ2-1; tentatively, D is TRBD1 (5 bases). Trimming took 1 base from V and 7 from J, leaving 11 bases between them. This CDR3 is built from 14 residues. Germline V lookup: CDR1 SEHNR, CDR2 FQNEAQ (reference sequence). CDR3 nucleotide sequence: TGTGCCAGCAGCTTAGTGCTCCGGACAAATGAGCAGTTCTTC. This codes for CASSLVLRTNEQFF.

This chain links TRBV5-6 with TRBJ1-6; D uncertain. This CDR3 contains 12 residues. Germline loops: CDR1 SGHDT, CDR2 YYEEEE. V was trimmed by 0 bases and J by 10 bases, leaving 5 bases between them. Here the CDR3 DNA reads TGTGCCAGCAGCTTGGTGGGATCACCCCTCCACTTT. The encoded protein is CASSLVGSPLHF.

V is TRBV11-2 and J is TRBJ2-3; possibly TRBD1 for D (5 bases). Trimming took 1 base from V and 9 from J, leaving 17 bases between them. Germline V CDR1 and CDR2: SGHAT, FQNNGV. This CDR3 is 15 amino acids long. The CDR3 coding sequence is TGTGCCAGCAGCTTAGGGTGGCAGGGTCAAGAAACGCAGTATTTT. Translation gives CASSLGWQGQETQYF.

This chain connects TRBV5-4 to TRBJ1-1; D not resolved. The CDR3 is 12 amino acids. V lost 0 bases and J 6 bases, leaving 6 bases between the germline ends. Germline loops: CDR1 SGHNT, CDR2 YYREEE (reference sequence). CDR3 region: CASSLARAEAFF. The CDR3 coding sequence is TGTGCCAGCAGCTTGGCGCGGGCTGAAGCTTTCTTT.

This chain links TRBV27 with TRBJ2-3, with D perhaps TRBD2 (5 bases). The V gene's germline CDR1 is MNHEY and CDR2 SMNVEV (reference sequence). The V gene lost 4 bases and the J gene lost 7 bases, with 12 bases spanning the gap. CDR3 length: 13 residues. CDR3 sequence reads: CASSWSAEYTQYF. CDR3 DNA sequence: TGTGCCAGCAGTTGGTCAGCGGAGTATACGCAGTATTTT.

The chain joins TRBV18 to TRBJ2-5; D not certain. The CDR3 covers 14 residues. Trimming shortened V by 3 bases and J by 1 base, and 9 bases separated the two germline ends. Germline assignment: CDR1 KGHSH and CDR2 LQKENI. The CDR3 loop reads CASSPGQAQETQYF. The CDR3 DNA reads TGTGCCAGCTCACCGGGCCAGGCCCAAGAGACCCAGTACTTC.

This clone was found once. The chain carries TRBV7-6 and TRBJ2-5, with D unresolved. CDR3 length equals 14 residues. Germline-derived CDR1 and CDR2 are SGHVS and FNYEAQ. Deletions cut 2 bases from V and 3 bases from J, with 10 bases between. The CDR3 nucleotides are TGTGCCAGCAGCTTACTTCGACGAGAAGAGACCCAGTACTTC. This translates into CASSLLRREETQYF.

This clone occurred once. The chain employs TRBV5-6 and TRBJ1-4; D perhaps matches TRBD1 (5 bases). The CDR3 sequence is 15 residues long. Germline CDR1 is SGHDT and CDR2 is YYEEEE. V lost 2 bases and J lost 3, with 11 bases in between. Here the CDR3 reads CASSFADTSNEKLFF. CDR3 coding DNA: TGTGCCAGCAGCTTTGCGGACACTTCTAATGAAAAACTGTTTTTT.

This clone was detected once. This chain links TRBV9 with TRBJ1-4; tentative D call: TRBD1 (6 bases). Per germline, CDR1 SGDLS and CDR2 YYNGEE. V dropped 3 bases and J dropped 4 bases, with 16 bases sitting between them. CDR3 length: 16 amino acids. CDR3 DNA sequence: TGTGCCAGCAGCGGCCTTGGGGCAGGGGATAATGAAAAACTGTTTTTT. Translating gives CASSGLGAGDNEKLFF.

The CDR3 nucleotides read TGTGCCAGCAGCTTGGCCGGGGGCTTGTCTGGGGCCAACGTCCTGACTTTC. Protein: CASSLAGGLSGANVLTF. The chain links TRBV5-6 to TRBJ2-6; TRBD1 or TRBD2 may be the D gene (6 bases each). The CDR3 is 17 amino acids. Germline V gives CDR1 SGHDT, CDR2 YYEEEE. V lost 0 bases, J lost 1 base, and 11 bases lay in between. The whole variable domain, filled in from reference TRBV5-6 and TRBJ2-6, reads DAGVTQSPTHLIKTRGQQVTLRCSPKSGHDTVSWYQQALGQGPQFIFQYYEEEERQRGNFPDRFSGHQFPNYSSELNVNALLLGDSALYLCASSLAGGLSGANVLTFGAGSRLTVL.

This clone is labeled large. This chain uses TRBV16 with TRBJ2-1; D remains unclear. The CDR3 is 11 amino acids. Germline V lookup: CDR1 KGHSY, CDR2 FQNENV. V shed 4 bases and J shed 5 bases, with 3 bases lying between them. This CDR3 is CASSPNNEQFF. In DNA, the CDR3 is TGTGCCAGCAGCCCTAACAATGAGCAGTTCTTC.

The chain recombines TRBV2 with TRBJ2-3; a weak D match, TRBD2 (7 bases). Germline V gene sequence: CDR1 SNHLY, CDR2 FYNNEI. This CDR3 comprises 16 residues. V dropped 0 bases and J dropped 3 bases, with 13 bases sitting between them. The CDR3, as DNA: TGTGCCAGCAGTGAAGCGGGGGGGCTCCCAACAGATACGCAGTATTTT. Translation gives CASSEAGGLPTDTQYF.

The chain recombines TRBV27 with TRBJ1-5, with no clear D. Germline V gives CDR1 MNHEY, CDR2 SMNVEV (reference sequence). Between the trimmed V and J ends, which lost 0 bases and 3 bases, there was a span of 9 bases. There are 15 residues in the CDR3. The CDR3 DNA is TGTGCCAGCAGTTTATCGGCCAGCTACAATCAGCCCCAGCATTTT. This sequence encodes CASSLSASYNQPQHF.

This clone was recorded only once. The chain links TRBV4-3 to TRBJ1-1; no definite D call. V dropped 0 bases and J dropped 1 base, with 6 bases sitting between them. This CDR3 is 14 amino acids long. The germline V gene has CDR1 LGHNA and CDR2 YSLEER. DNA of the CDR3: TGCGCCAGCAGCCAAGATTGGGGGAACACTGAAGCTTTCTTT. Protein: CASSQDWGNTEAFF.

This chain connects TRBV6-5 to TRBJ1-4; a possible D gene is TRBD1 (6 bases). CDR1 and CDR2 from the germline V gene are MNHEY and SVGAGI. The CDR3 loop spans 16 amino acids. Trimming took off 0 bases at V and 4 bases at J, with 12 bases between the two ends. Here the CDR3 reads CASSYSGGRINEKLFF. The CDR3 nucleotides are TGTGCCAGCAGTTACTCCGGGGGGCGGATTAATGAAAAACTGTTTTTT.

V gene TRBV7-9 combines with J gene TRBJ1-1; D possibly corresponds to TRBD1 (6 bases). Trimming took 5 bases from V and 5 from J, leaving 18 bases between them. The CDR3 length is 15 residues. Germline lookup yields CDR1 SEHNR and CDR2 FQNEAQ (reference sequence). CDR3 amino acids: CASSPGRGRGTEAFF. Written as DNA, the CDR3 is TGTGCCAGCAGCCCAGGACGGGGAAGGGGGACTGAAGCTTTCTTT.

This chain joins TRBV19 and TRBJ2-7; D possibly corresponds to TRBD1 (5 bases). Germline-derived CDR1 and CDR2 are LNHDA and SQIVND (reference sequence). Trimming stripped 5 bases from V and 2 bases from J, with 13 bases between. The CDR3 sequence is 14 residues long. The CDR3 DNA reads TGTGCCAGTAGTCCAGGGCCCAACCCCTACGAGCAGTACTTC. Encoded protein: CASSPGPNPYEQYF.

This clone came up a few times. V and J are TRBV11-2 and TRBJ2-2; 8 positions agree with TRBD2. Germline lookup yields CDR1 SGHAT and CDR2 FQNNGV. Trimming at V came to 5 bases and at J to 0 bases, leaving 5 bases not matched to a gene. This CDR3 is built from 16 residues. The CDR3 spells CASSPAGGPNTGELFF. The CDR3 bases are TGTGCCAGCAGCCCCGCGGGGGGCCCGAACACCGGGGAGCTGTTTTTT.

This sequence joins TRBV5-1 and TRBJ1-2; 8 bases align to TRBD1. Germline CDR1 is SGHRS and CDR2 is YFSETQ. V lost 4 bases to trimming and J lost 4 bases; unmatched junction nucleotides: 9. The CDR3 is 15 amino acids. The CDR3 DNA sequence: TGCGCCAGCAGCGCAGACAGGGGATTGGGCTATGGCTACACCTTC. This sequence encodes CASSADRGLGYGYTF.

The chain has TRBV9 and TRBJ1-2; perhaps TRBD1 as D (6 bases). Germline V gene sequence: CDR1 SGDLS, CDR2 YYNGEE. The V end was cut by 7 bases, the J end by 7 bases, with 11 bases between. The CDR3 spans 11 residues. The CDR3 protein is CASGGGRGYTF. The DNA for the CDR3 is TGTGCCAGCGGCGGGGGCCGTGGCTACACCTTC. Full variable domain (remainder filled in from reference TRBV9 and TRBJ1-2): DSGVTQTPKHLITATGQRVTLRCSPRSGDLSVYWYQQSLDQGLQFLIQYYNGEERAKGNILERFSAQQFPDLHSELNLSSLELGDSALYFCASGGGRGYTFGSGTRLTVV.

The chain carries TRBV6-5 and TRBJ1-2; 10 bases are shared with TRBD1. The junction had 5 bases not matched to a gene; V was cut back by 4 bases and J by 3 bases. Germline values: CDR1 MNHEY, CDR2 SVGAGI. This CDR3 comprises 15 residues. The CDR3 is CASSSRQGAYYGYTF. Here the CDR3 DNA reads TGTGCCAGCAGTTCTAGACAGGGGGCCTACTATGGCTACACCTTC.

The chain couples TRBV5-1 to TRBJ2-2; D unresolved. CDR1 SGHRS and CDR2 YFSETQ come from the germline V gene. This CDR3 spans 18 amino acids. V was shortened by 0 bases and J by 0 bases, with 15 bases between the two germline ends. CDR3 sequence: CASSLGRKTHTNTGELFF. The CDR3, as DNA: TGCGCCAGCAGCTTGGGGCGGAAAACTCACACGAACACCGGGGAGCTGTTTTTT.